What follows is one TCR beta chain and its context. Trimming removed 0 bases from V and 6 bases from J, with 15 bases in between. CDR3 length: 15 amino acids. Looked up from germline, CDR1 is SGHRS and CDR2 is YFSETQ. Profiling relied on immunoSEQ multiplex PCR, and the TCRdb table lists in-frame clones only, not all of them. Of roughly 760,000 clones in the sample, approximately 79% were seen once. The data were obtained in a study of shared clonotypes between healthy human individuals. The chain combines TRBV5-1 with TRBJ1-1; no reliable D call. The sequence was obtained from a woman in her twenties or thirties in good health. The sample was memory CD4+ T cells sorted from blood. The subset here: CD45RA-negative fraction. The CDR3 here is CASSLAGSAGAEAFF. DNA for the CDR3: TGCGCCAGCAGCTTGGCCGGGTCGGCTGGCGCTGAAGCTTTCTTT. Combining the CDR3 with reference TRBV5-1 and TRBJ1-1 gives the whole variable domain KAGVTQTPRYLIKTRGQQVTLSCSPISGHRSVSWYQQTPGQGLQFLFEYFSETQRNKGNFPGRFSGRQFSNSRSEMNVSTLELGDSALYLCASSLAGSAGAEAFFGQGTRLTVV.